These 13 T cell receptor beta chains were sequenced from one sample in a study of early T cells in non-severe SARS-CoV-2 infection. TCRdb re-called the 5' RACE reads through MiXCR, storing one row per CDR3 protein. In the table there are 75,000 to 80,000 distinct CDR3 sequences, about 17% of which are singletons. Material for sequencing was whole blood. Receptor source: an adult who was a healthcare worker with PCR-confirmed SARS-CoV-2 infection or an uninfected control (not recorded which).

This clonotype was found a few times. The chain carries TRBV6-6 and TRBJ2-2; D not resolved. Germline-derived CDR1 and CDR2 are MNHNY and SVGAGI (reference sequence). This CDR3 has 11 amino acids. Trimming cost V 11 bases and J 4 bases, with 8 bases left between them. CDR3 amino acids: CACSITGELFF. DNA for the CDR3: TGTGCCTGCTCCATCACCGGGGAGCTGTTTTTT.

This clonotype was seen a few times. The chain has TRBV12-3 or TRBV12-4 and TRBJ1-5; no reliable D call. V dropped 7 bases and J dropped 4 bases, with 11 bases sitting between them. This CDR3 has 13 amino acids. The CDR3 nucleotides read TGTGCCAGCAAAAGGTCTACTAATCAGCCCCAGCATTTT. Its protein product is CASKRSTNQPQHF.

The chain links TRBV6-6 to TRBJ2-1, with D possibly being TRBD2 (7 bases). The germline V gene has CDR1 MNHNY and CDR2 SVGAGI (reference sequence). V lost 7 bases and J 3 bases, leaving 16 bases between the germline ends. The CDR3 extends over 15 amino acids. CDR3 loop: CASNLAGAGYNEQFF. CDR3 bases: TGTGCCAGCAACCTTGCGGGGGCCGGCTACAATGAGCAGTTCTTC.

This clonotype was seen repeatedly, ten times or more. This chain uses TRBV20-1 with TRBJ2-7; 7 positions match TRBD1. CDR1 is DFQATT, CDR2 SNEGSKA, per germline (reference sequence). The CDR3 is 14 amino acids. V lost 6 bases, J lost 6 bases, and 14 bases stayed unmatched. CDR3 sequence reads: CSAQGGIFLGEQYF. DNA for the CDR3: TGCAGTGCGCAAGGGGGCATCTTTCTCGGCGAGCAGTACTTC.

The rearrangement uses TRBV3-1 and TRBJ2-3, with D perhaps matching TRBD1 (6 bases). This CDR3 has 16 amino acids. CDR1 is LGHDT, CDR2 YNNKEL, per germline (reference sequence). Between the trimmed V and J ends, which lost 0 bases and 4 bases, there was a span of 14 bases. The CDR3 here is CASSQERTGSPDTQYF. The DNA for the CDR3 is TGTGCCAGCAGCCAAGAGAGAACAGGGTCCCCAGATACGCAGTATTTT.

This clonotype was recorded a few times. The chain combines TRBV27 with TRBJ1-2, with D perhaps matching TRBD1 (6 bases). Germline CDR1 and CDR2: MNHEY and SMNVEV (reference sequence). V shed 3 bases and J shed 8 bases, with 13 bases lying between them. This CDR3 region has 13 residues. CDR3 DNA sequence: TGTGCCAGCAGTTTTCGGGGGGCGAGGGGCTACACCTTC. Translating gives CASSFRGARGYTF.

The chain links TRBV9 to TRBJ2-1, with 11 bases fitting TRBD1. The CDR3 is made up of 16 amino acids. The ends lost 4 bases at V and 4 bases at J; junction bases unmatched: 7. Germline V gives CDR1 SGDLS, CDR2 YYNGEE. CDR3 sequence: CASSQWTGGSYNEQFF. The CDR3 DNA reads as TGTGCCAGCAGCCAATGGACAGGGGGCTCTTACAATGAGCAGTTCTTC.

J is TRBJ2-3 and V is TRBV20-1; D gene ambiguous. Germline CDR1 and CDR2: DFQATT and SNEGSKA (reference sequence). Trimming left V 1 base short and J 2 bases short, with 7 bases between. The CDR3 contains 13 residues. For the CDR3, the DNA is TGCAGTGCTAGAGCCCCTAACACAGATACGCAGTATTTT. Protein sequence: CSARAPNTDTQYF.

This clonotype was seen a handful of times. The genes are TRBV19 and TRBJ1-5; D gene uncertain. Germline CDR1 and CDR2: LNHDA and SQIVND (reference sequence). Trimming took off 2 bases at V and 2 bases at J, with 13 bases between the two ends. The CDR3 spans 16 residues. CDR3 sequence reads: CASSIWEGLGNQPQHF. The CDR3 bases are TGTGCCAGTAGTATATGGGAGGGATTGGGCAATCAGCCCCAGCATTTT.

The CDR3 DNA reads TGTGCCAGCAGTGTGGACGGGTCCTACGAGCAGTACTTC. It is translated as CASSVDGSYEQYF. This chain joins TRBV28 and TRBJ2-7; no clear D gene. Germline assignment: CDR1 MDHEN and CDR2 SYDVKM. Trimming left V 5 bases short and J 1 base short, with 9 bases between. This CDR3 contains 13 residues.

This clonotype has just a few counts. The chain uses TRBV25-1 and TRBJ2-3, with D possibly TRBD1 on 6 matching bases. Germline-derived CDR1 and CDR2 are MGHDK and SYGVNS. This CDR3 is built from 13 residues. Trimming cost V 11 bases and J 4 bases, with 16 bases left between them. CDR3 protein: CAAKGDGADTQYF. The CDR3 DNA is TGTGCCGCGAAGGGGGACGGCGCAGATACGCAGTATTTT.

This clonotype occurred many times. This chain joins TRBV20-1 and TRBJ2-3, with 8 nucleotides matching TRBD2. From germline, CDR1 is DFQATT and CDR2 SNEGSKA (reference sequence). The CDR3 is 16 residues long. The trim removed 3 bases at V and 3 bases at J, leaving 11 bases unmatched. For the CDR3, the DNA is TGCAGTGCTAGGGCTGGGCTAGCGGGCCCTACAGATACGCAGTATTTT. Its translation is CSARAGLAGPTDTQYF.

The chain carries TRBV20-1 and TRBJ1-5, with D unclear. Between the trimmed V and J ends, which lost 0 bases and 4 bases, there was a span of 7 bases. The CDR3 totals 13 residues. Germline loops: CDR1 DFQATT, CDR2 SNEGSKA (reference sequence). This chain's CDR3 is CSAREGENQPQHF. The CDR3 nucleotides are TGCAGTGCTAGAGAGGGCGAGAATCAGCCCCAGCATTTT.